The clone carrying this T cell receptor beta chain came up a few times. Its antigen remains unknown. The CDR3 sequence is 18 residues long. Per the germline V gene, CDR1 is MNHEY and CDR2 is SVGEGT. Deletions cut 5 bases from V and 1 base from J, with 21 bases between. Indicated treatment: approximately nine-day PBMC culture with coronavirus spike peptide pools or control peptides (ViraFEST assay). The entry originates in a study of vaccination and CD4 T cells after COVID-19. Study-wide background: Overlapping spike peptides served as the stimulus for the cells. These peptides came from SARS-CoV-2 and from the common cold coronaviruses HCoV-NL63, HCoV-OC43 and HCoV-229E.

Sequencing of DNA taken from cultured CD4+ T cells relied on the Oncomine TCR Beta short-read assay. TCRdb reprocessed the PCR reads with MiXCR, giving one entry per CDR3 protein. The profile covers around 14,000 distinct CDR3 sequences, with about half appearing a single time and under 15% taken by the ten largest. The sequenced sample was CD4+ T cells from blood, cultured in vitro. The clonotype was recovered from a human donor who had recovered from COVID-19. The chain links TRBV6-2 or TRBV6-3 to TRBJ1-5; D may be TRBD1 (6 bases). CDR3 protein: CASSKSRQGMASNQPQHF. In nucleotides, the CDR3 is TGTGCCAGCAGTAAATCCCGCCAGGGGATGGCGAGCAATCAGCCCCAGCATTTT.